These T cell receptor beta chains were read from a single sample in a study of cytomegalovirus exposure and HLA in healthy donors. TCRdb's copy holds only in-frame clones and misses some; the assay was immunoSEQ multiplex PCR. The repertoire holds 100,000 to 150,000 clones, with roughly 80% as singletons. The source material was PBMCs. The receptor source for this set is a man in his late teens or twenties in good health and CMV-seropositive. Each CDR3 is given with its conserved first and last residue.

j_gene | v_gene | CDR3aa
TRBJ2-5 | TRBV28 | CASSLSGEGQYF
TRBJ1-1 | TRBV30 | CAWISYRGPSRTEAFF
TRBJ1-1 | TRBV19 | CASSLPGGTTEAFF
TRBJ2-7 | TRBV6-5 | CASSSPRQGVREQYF
TRBJ2-7 | TRBV9 | CASSSKAGLATYEQYF
TRBJ1-2 | TRBV7-9 | CASSHPDTQGNYGYTF
TRBJ2-3 | TRBV9 | CASSVGLAGTSTDTQYF
TRBJ2-7 | TRBV5-4 | CASSLRGSLSYEQYF
TRBJ2-2 | TRBV28 | CASRLAGASTGELFF
TRBJ1-1 | TRBV9 | CASSVATDRFMNTEAFF
TRBJ2-5 | TRBV5-1 | CASSYRDRVETQYF
TRBJ1-1 | TRBV5-1 | CASSFNRGNAEAFF
TRBJ1-1 | TRBV18 | CASSPRGDTEAFF
TRBJ2-7 | TRBV23-1 | CASSQRESYEQYF
TRBJ1-2 | TRBV2 | CASSETGTGNYGYTF
TRBJ2-2 | TRBV10-1 | CASRGAKTGELFF
TRBJ2-2 | TRBV18 | CASSPGLIQNTGELFF
TRBJ1-1 | TRBV18 | CASSPPDKYRTEAFF
TRBJ2-7 | TRBV19 | CASSISQGAYEQYF
TRBJ1-4 | TRBV2 | CASSPALQGTNEKLFF
TRBJ1-3 | TRBV6-6 | CASRLSAGGRNTIYF
TRBJ1-5 | TRBV7-8 | CASSLGQSDSNQPQHF
TRBJ1-1 | TRBV5-4 | CASSLWGDTEAFF
TRBJ1-2 | TRBV5-1 | CASSLEGDGYTF
TRBJ2-7 | TRBV5-5 | CASSWGHAWYEQYF
TRBJ2-1 | TRBV5-1 | CASSLAYEQFF
TRBJ1-1 | TRBV4-1 | CASSQDQPGGNTEAFF
TRBJ1-1 | TRBV6-5 | CASSSLSGPVEAFF
TRBJ1-1 | TRBV5-1 | CASSSQGSNTEAFF
TRBJ2-2 | TRBV5-1 | CASSSDTGELFF
TRBJ1-4 | TRBV10-3 | CAISEVDRGGEKLFF
TRBJ1-4 | TRBV6-1 | CASSVDRRNEKLFF
TRBJ1-4 | TRBV5-1 | CASSSLGHRGATNEKLFF
TRBJ1-2 | TRBV10-2 | CASSEGQGNYGYTF
TRBJ2-2 | TRBV10-1 | CASSGQLTGELFF
TRBJ1-6 | TRBV7-8 | CASSHEGSPLHF
TRBJ1-2 | TRBV28 | CASSPQTGGYGYTF
TRBJ1-2 | TRBV19 | CASKSGGIGYTF
TRBJ2-5 | TRBV6-1 | CASSERGGMETQYF
TRBJ2-7 | TRBV27 | CASSQGYEQYF
TRBJ2-1 | TRBV2 | CARGTTYNEQFF
TRBJ2-7 | TRBV2 | CASSETSASYEQYF
TRBJ2-3 | TRBV7-2 | CASSGQRTDTQYF
TRBJ2-1 | TRBV7-9 | CASSLPQNEQFF
TRBJ2-1 | TRBV5-1 | CASSPRTSDYNEQFF
TRBJ2-7 | TRBV28 | CASSAPDRVTPYEQYF
TRBJ1-3 | TRBV2 | CASSEPAWGTGGAGLPSSGNTIYF
TRBJ1-2 | TRBV27 | CASSLKHATNYGYTF